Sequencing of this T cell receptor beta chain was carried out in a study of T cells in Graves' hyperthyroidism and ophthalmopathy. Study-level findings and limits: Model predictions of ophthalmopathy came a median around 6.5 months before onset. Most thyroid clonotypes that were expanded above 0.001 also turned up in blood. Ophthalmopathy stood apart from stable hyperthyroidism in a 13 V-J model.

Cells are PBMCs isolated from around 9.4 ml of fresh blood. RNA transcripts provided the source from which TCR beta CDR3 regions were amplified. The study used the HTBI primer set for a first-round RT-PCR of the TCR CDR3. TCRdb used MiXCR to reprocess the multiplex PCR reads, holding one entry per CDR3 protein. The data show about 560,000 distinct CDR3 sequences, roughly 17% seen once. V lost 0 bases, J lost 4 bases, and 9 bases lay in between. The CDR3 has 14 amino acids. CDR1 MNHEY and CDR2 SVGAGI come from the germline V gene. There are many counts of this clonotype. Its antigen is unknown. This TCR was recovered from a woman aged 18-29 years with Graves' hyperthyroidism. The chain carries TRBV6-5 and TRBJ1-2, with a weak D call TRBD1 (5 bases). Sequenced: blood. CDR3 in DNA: TGTGCCAGCAGTTACTCAGAGGGGACCTATGGCTACACCTTC. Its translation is CASSYSEGTYGYTF.